One sample yielded the 8 T cell receptor beta chains listed below, sequenced in a study of shared clonotypes between healthy human individuals. CD45RO-negative CD8 cells positively selected for CCR7 made up the naive population, which excluded terminally differentiated effector memory CD45RA+ cells. The repertoire was sequenced with immunoSEQ multiplex PCR; TCRdb's copy has only in-frame clones and lacks some. The table has about 820,000 clones, 85% to 95% seen once. Source material: naive CD8+ T cells sorted from blood. Source of these receptors: a man aged 25 to 40 in good health.

The gene calls are TRBV7-9 and TRBJ2-1, with 9 bases that match TRBD2. Germline V gene sequence: CDR1 SEHNR, CDR2 FQNEAQ (reference sequence). CDR3 size: 15 residues. Trimming removed 3 bases from V and 9 bases from J; junction bases left unmatched: 9. Here the CDR3 DNA reads TGTGCCAGCAGCTTGGGAGCGGGAGGCCCAGGTGAGCAGTTCTTC. It encodes CASSLGAGGPGEQFF. Looking up the rest from reference TRBV7-9 and TRBJ2-1 gives the full variable domain: DTGVSQNPRHKITKRGQNVTFRCDPISEHNRLYWYRQTLGQGPEFLTYFQNEAQLEKSRLLSDRFSAERPKGSFSTLEIQRTEQGDSAMYLCASSLGAGGPGEQFFGPGTRLTVL.

CDR3 coding DNA: TGTGCCAGCAGTCCGGGTGACTTGTGGCTAGTCAATGAGCAGTTCTTC. Its protein is CASSPGDLWLVNEQFF. The V gene is TRBV27, the J gene TRBJ2-1; D gene uncertain. This CDR3 contains 16 residues. Germline CDR1 reads MNHEY; CDR2 reads SMNVEV (reference sequence). V was pared by 5 bases and J by 6 bases, with 20 bases between.

V usage is TRBV7-3 and J usage is TRBJ2-7, with 8 bases fitting TRBD2. Germline loops: CDR1 SGHTA, CDR2 FQGTGA. This CDR3 has 14 residues. V shed 5 bases, J shed 5 bases, and the junction held 8 bases outside the gene matches. The CDR3 protein is CASSLGLGYNEQYF. As DNA, the CDR3 is TGTGCCAGCAGCCTGGGACTAGGGTACAACGAGCAGTACTTC.

CDR3 DNA: TGTGCCAGCAGCTTAGCGGTTCGGGAGACCCAGTACTTC. It encodes CASSLAVRETQYF. The gene calls are TRBV11-2 and TRBJ2-5; D remains unclear. CDR3 length: 13 residues. Trimming cost V 1 base and J 5 bases, with 8 bases left between them. CDR1 SGHAT and CDR2 FQNNGV come from the germline V gene.

The V and J genes are TRBV7-2 and TRBJ2-4; the match to TRBD1 covers 7 bases. CDR1 is SGHTA and CDR2 is FQGNSA in the germline V gene. V lost 1 base and J lost 0; bases outside the gene matches: 12. This CDR3 has 19 amino acids. The CDR3 spells CASSLVRTGPLLAKNIQYF. CDR3 DNA: TGTGCCAGCAGCTTAGTGAGGACAGGCCCCCTCCTAGCCAAAAACATTCAGTACTTC.

The rearrangement joins TRBV10-3 to TRBJ2-3; 8 bases map to TRBD2. CDR3 length: 15 amino acids. V trimming: 2 bases; J trimming: 5 bases; junction bases outside the gene matches: 6. The germline V gene encodes CDR1 ENHRY and CDR2 SYGVKD. This CDR3 is CAISETGGPRDTQYF. The CDR3 DNA is TGTGCCATCAGTGAGACGGGAGGGCCGCGAGATACGCAGTATTTT.

The J gene is TRBJ2-3, the V gene TRBV9; 7 bases are shared with TRBD2. V dropped 3 bases and J dropped 2; count of bases not matched to a gene: 9. This CDR3 comprises 16 residues. Germline assignment: CDR1 SGDLS and CDR2 YYNGEE. CDR3 residues: CASSGGEGGLTDTQYF. DNA for the CDR3: TGTGCCAGCAGCGGCGGCGAGGGAGGGCTCACAGATACGCAGTATTTT.

CDR3 amino acids: CASSPGEMAYEQYF. The CDR3 region has the DNA TGTGCCAGCAGCCCGGGGGAAATGGCCTACGAGCAGTACTTC. J is TRBJ2-7 and V is TRBV11-1; D is possibly TRBD2 (6 bases). Germline CDR1 SGHAT, CDR2 FQDESV (reference sequence). This CDR3 is built from 14 residues. V gave up 5 bases and J gave up 2 bases, with 13 bases separating them.